The clone carrying this TCR beta chain was observed a handful of times. One junction end disagrees with the germline gene, perhaps due to a read error. This record belongs to a study of identical twins. This CDR3 region has 14 residues. Germline assignment: CDR1 LNHDA and CDR2 SQIVND (reference sequence). TCRdb passed the 5' RACE reads through MiXCR, listing each CDR3 protein once. The sample has 200,000 to 300,000 distinct CDR3 sequences, about 7% seen once. This same sample was also part of a study on yellow fever vaccine responses in identical twins.

V gene TRBV19 combines with J gene TRBJ2-1; D might be TRBD1 (5 bases). This receptor was taken from a woman aged 18 to 35 in good health. The sample taken for sequencing was memory (CD45RO+) T cells sorted from blood. The CDR3 bases are TGCGCCAGTAGTAGGGGTAGCTACACGGATGAGCAGTTCTTC. Protein sequence: CASSRGSYTDEQFF.